The 24 T cell receptor beta chains given below trace back to one sample, sequenced in a study of vaccination and CD4 T cells after COVID-19. The antigens for these receptors are not known. The treatment was: approximately 9-day PBMC culture with coronavirus spike peptide pools or control peptides (ViraFEST assay). The Oncomine TCR Beta short-read assay was applied to DNA of cultured CD4+ T cells. TCRdb reprocessed the PCR reads with MiXCR, giving one entry per CDR3 protein. The data contain thousands of distinct CDR3 sequences, 20% to 25% of them singletons. The source material was CD4+ T cells from blood, cultured in vitro. These receptors originate from a human donor who had recovered from COVID-19.

The genes are TRBV7-6 and TRBJ1-2; tentative D call: TRBD1 (6 bases). The germline gives CDR1 SGHVS, CDR2 FNYEAQ. The CDR3 extends over 14 amino acids. Trimming shortened V by 1 base and J by 8 bases, and 14 bases separated the two germline ends. The DNA for the CDR3 is TGTGCCAGCAGCTTAGGGTTTCGGGGGCAAGGCTACACCTTC. It translates to CASSLGFRGQGYTF.

This clonotype is deemed large (0.1 to 1%). The chain links TRBV7-2 to TRBJ2-2; 12 nucleotides match TRBD2. Germline CDR1 reads SGHTA; CDR2 reads FQGNSA. J was trimmed by 4 bases and V by 10 bases; bases with no gene match: 7. This CDR3 comprises 15 residues. DNA of the CDR3: TGTGCCACCATCCAGGGACTAGCGGGCACCGGGGAGCTGTTTTTT. The encoded protein is CATIQGLAGTGELFF.

The chain links TRBV2 to TRBJ1-2; D not certain. This CDR3 region has 13 residues. With 3 bases removed from V and 8 bases from J, the gap between germline ends came to 13 bases. Germline V gives CDR1 SNHLY, CDR2 FYNNEI. The CDR3 spells CASSDPTTSGYTF. CDR3 sequence (DNA): TGTGCCAGCAGTGACCCGACTACAAGCGGCTACACCTTC.

The chain recombines TRBV5-1 with TRBJ2-2; 8 bases are a match to TRBD1. V lost 0 bases to trimming and J lost 6 bases; unmatched junction nucleotides: 4. The CDR3 sequence is 15 residues long. Germline lookup yields CDR1 SGHRS and CDR2 YFSETQ. This CDR3 is CASSLGGTGPGELFF. The CDR3 DNA follows: TGCGCCAGCAGCTTGGGCGGGACAGGTCCCGGGGAGCTGTTTTTT.

This clonotype qualifies as medium-sized. CDR3 sequence reads: CSALSRTGLTDTQYF. The CDR3 DNA is TGCAGTGCCCTATCCAGGACAGGGCTCACAGATACGCAGTATTTT. The chain carries TRBV20-1 and TRBJ2-3, with 8 bases lining up with TRBD1. The CDR3 is 15 amino acids. Germline V gene sequence: CDR1 DFQATT, CDR2 SNEGSKA (reference sequence). V lost 6 bases and J lost 2; bases outside the gene matches: 10.

V is TRBV11-1 and J is TRBJ1-4, with D unresolved. The V gene lost 3 bases and the J gene lost 8 bases, with 10 bases spanning the gap. The CDR3 runs 13 residues. Germline CDR1 and CDR2: SGHAT and FQDESV (reference sequence). The CDR3 nucleotides are TGTGCCAGCAGCTTCGGTGGTTACGAAAAACTGTTTTTT. Amino acid sequence: CASSFGGYEKLFF. Variable domain in full (rest from reference TRBV11-1 and TRBJ1-4): EAEVAQSPRYKITEKSQAVAFWCDPISGHATLYWYRQILGQGPELLVQFQDESVVDDSQLPKDRFSAERLKGVDSTLKIQPAELGDSAMYLCASSFGGYEKLFFGSGTQLSVL.

The chain couples TRBV30 to TRBJ1-2; unclear D gene. The CDR3 contains 12 residues. The V end was cut by 2 bases, the J end by 7 bases, with 11 bases between. From germline, CDR1 is GTSNPN and CDR2 SVGIG (reference sequence). The CDR3 sequence: CAWSRQLGGYTF. For the CDR3, the DNA is TGTGCCTGGAGTCGCCAACTGGGTGGCTACACCTTC. Based on the CDR3 plus reference TRBV30 and TRBJ1-2, the full variable domain is SQTIHQWPATLVQPVGSPLSLECTVEGTSNPNLYWYRQAAGRGLQLLFYSVGIGQISSEVPQNLSASRPQDRQFILSSKKLLLSDSGFYLCAWSRQLGGYTFGSGTRLTVV.

By frequency in the sample, this clonotype is medium-sized. The rearrangement joins TRBV20-1 to TRBJ2-2, with 10 bases lining up with TRBD2. Germline trimming cut 6 bases from V and 5 bases from J; bases unmatched to any gene: 6. Germline-derived CDR1 and CDR2 are DFQATT and SNEGSKA (reference sequence). This CDR3 spans 14 amino acids. Here the CDR3 DNA reads TGCAGTGCACAAAGCGGGGGGGGAACCGGGGAGCTGTTTTTT. Translation: CSAQSGGGTGELFF.

This clonotype was detected a few times. The genes are TRBV20-1 and TRBJ2-1; 7 bases align to TRBD1. Trimming removed 2 bases from V and 9 bases from J; junction bases left unmatched: 10. Germline V gives CDR1 DFQATT, CDR2 SNEGSKA (reference sequence). This CDR3 comprises 14 residues. The CDR3 nucleotides read TGCAGTGCTAGAAAGGGGGCTTTGGTTAGTGAGCAGTTCTTC. This gives the protein CSARKGALVSEQFF.

This clonotype turned up a few times. This chain links TRBV30 with TRBJ1-3; no definite D call. Trimming left V 3 bases short and J 2 bases short, with 14 bases between. Germline loops: CDR1 GTSNPN, CDR2 SVGIG (reference sequence). This CDR3 is built from 15 residues. DNA for the CDR3: TGTGCCTGGAGAGGGCAGAACTTTGCTGGAAACACCATATATTTT. It translates to CAWRGQNFAGNTIYF.

V usage is TRBV28 and J usage is TRBJ1-5; D might be TRBD1 (6 bases). There are 16 residues in the CDR3. From germline, CDR1 is MDHEN and CDR2 SYDVKM. V lost 3 bases, J lost 6 bases, and 18 bases lay in between. CDR3 region: CASSLRGTGGGQPQHF. The CDR3 nucleotides are TGTGCCAGCAGTTTGCGTGGGACCGGAGGGGGTCAGCCCCAGCATTTT.

This clonotype was picked up a small number of times. The V call is TRBV30, the J call TRBJ1-2; maybe TRBD1 (5 bases). This CDR3 region has 12 residues. Trimming pared 3 bases from V and 8 bases from J, leaving 13 bases between. Germline CDR1 is GTSNPN and CDR2 is SVGIG (reference sequence). The CDR3 reads CAWSAGRRGYTF. In DNA, the CDR3 is TGTGCCTGGAGCGCGGGGCGTCGGGGCTACACCTTC.

Concerning this clonotype: A junction end diverges from the germline sequence, so it may reflect a read error. This sequence joins TRBV5-4 and TRBJ2-5; the D gene is possibly TRBD2 (5 bases). This CDR3 spans 15 amino acids. Germline lookup yields CDR1 SGHNT and CDR2 YYREEE (reference sequence). The CDR3 protein is CASSLEQTNQETQYF. DNA of the CDR3: TGTGCCAGCAGCTTGGAACAGACTAACCAGGAGACCCAGTACTTC. The full variable domain, its missing parts supplied by reference TRBV5-4 and TRBJ2-5, is ETGVTQSPTHLIKTRGQQVTLRCSSQSGHNTVSWYQQALGQGPQFIFQYYREEENGRGNFPPRFSGLQFPNYSSELNVNALELDDSALYLCASSLEQTNQETQYFGPGTRLLVL.

By share of the sample, this clonotype is medium-sized. The genes are TRBV6-1 and TRBJ2-2; 7 bases agree with TRBD2. CDR1 and CDR2 from the germline V gene are MNHNS and SASEGT. The CDR3 has 14 residues. Unmatched junction bases numbered 6, after V lost 2 bases and J lost 9 bases. The CDR3 protein is CASSELGGIRELFF. The CDR3 nucleotides are TGTGCCAGCAGTGAACTCGGGGGGATACGGGAGCTGTTTTTT.

The chain recombines TRBV30 with TRBJ1-2, with unresolved D. CDR3 length: 16 amino acids. V lost 0 bases and J lost 1, with 15 bases in between. The germline CDR1 and CDR2 sequences are GTSNPN and SVGIG (reference sequence). The CDR3 coding sequence is TGTGCCTGGAGTGTAAGCCCGTTCGATTATAACTATGGCTACACCTTC. Translating it yields CAWSVSPFDYNYGYTF.

A note on this clonotype: A much larger clone sits a single nucleotide away, making a read error possible. This chain connects TRBV19 to TRBJ1-5; D gene ambiguous. Germline CDR1 LNHDA, CDR2 SQIVND (reference sequence). V shed 8 bases and J shed 4 bases, with 9 bases lying between them. The CDR3 length is 12 residues. The CDR3 DNA reads TGTGCCAGTGGTTTCCGTAATCAGCCCCAGCATTTT. This sequence encodes CASGFRNQPQHF. Looking up the rest from reference TRBV19 and TRBJ1-5 gives the full variable domain: DGGITQSPKYLFRKEGQNVTLSCEQNLNHDAMYWYRQDPGQGLRLIYYSQIVNDFQKGDIAEGYSVSREKKESFPLTVTSAQKNPTAFYLCASGFRNQPQHFGDGTRLSIL.

This clonotype came up a few times. This sequence joins TRBV27 and TRBJ2-5, with 7 bases fitting TRBD2. Germline assignment: CDR1 MNHEY and CDR2 SMNVEV (reference sequence). The CDR3 extends over 17 amino acids. V trimming: 5 bases; J trimming: 4 bases; junction bases outside the gene matches: 16. This CDR3 is CASSTSGTPGVGETQYF. Written as DNA, the CDR3 is TGTGCCAGCAGTACGAGCGGGACCCCGGGCGTCGGAGAGACCCAGTACTTC.

The chain couples TRBV6-1 to TRBJ2-7; the D is unclear. V lost 6 bases, J lost 2 bases, and 14 bases lay in between. CDR3 length equals 14 residues. Germline-derived CDR1 and CDR2 are MNHNS and SASEGT. The CDR3 sequence: CASRPREAAYEQYF. The CDR3 coding sequence is TGTGCCAGCAGGCCTCGCGAGGCGGCCTACGAGCAGTACTTC.

The chain recombines TRBV20-1 with TRBJ2-3; 8 bases are a match to TRBD1. The germline gives CDR1 DFQATT, CDR2 SNEGSKA (reference sequence). J lost 3 bases, V lost 5 bases, and 4 bases had no gene match. The CDR3 covers 13 residues. CDR3 amino acids: CSAARTGTDTQYF. CDR3 sequence (DNA): TGCAGTGCTGCTCGGACAGGGACAGATACGCAGTATTTT.

V usage is TRBV11-2 and J usage is TRBJ1-2; D uncertain. CDR3 size: 13 residues. Trimming removed 2 bases from V and 8 bases from J, with 12 bases in between. The germline V gene has CDR1 SGHAT and CDR2 FQNNGV. CDR3 in amino acids: CASSLSRGPGYTF. In nucleotides, the CDR3 is TGTGCCAGCAGCTTAAGTCGGGGTCCCGGCTACACCTTC.

This clonotype turned up a few times. As DNA, the CDR3 is TGTGCCAGCAGCTTAGTAGACGGTAGCAATCAGCCCCAGCATTTT. Protein product: CASSLVDGSNQPQHF. The V gene is TRBV7-2, the J gene TRBJ1-5, with D hard to call. The CDR3 runs 15 residues. Germline CDR1 and CDR2: SGHTA and FQGNSA. V was clipped by 1 base and J by 0 bases, with 7 bases between them.

By proportion, this clonotype is medium-sized. The chain combines TRBV15 with TRBJ2-3; possibly TRBD1 or TRBD2 for D (7 bases each). The germline V and J ends were trimmed by 5 bases and 11 bases, with 23 bases remaining between them. Germline values: CDR1 LNHNV, CDR2 YYDKDF (reference sequence). CDR3 size: 15 residues. The CDR3 DNA sequence: TGTGCCACCAGCCCAGGGGAGGGGGCATGGAATGTGCAGTATTTT. Its translation: CATSPGEGAWNVQYF.

This chain links TRBV12-5 with TRBJ2-3; 10 bases agree with TRBD2. The germline CDR1 and CDR2 sequences are LGHNT and FRNRAP. CDR3 length: 14 residues. Trimming removed 5 bases from V and 8 bases from J; junction bases left unmatched: 7. CDR3 sequence: CASGISGGRGTQYF. CDR3 sequence (DNA): TGTGCTAGTGGTATTAGCGGGGGGAGGGGTACGCAGTATTTT.

By frequency in the sample, this clonotype is large (0.1 to 1%). The V and J genes are TRBV25-1 and TRBJ1-6; TRBD1 might be the D (5 bases). The V gene lost 4 bases and the J gene lost 7 bases, with 8 bases spanning the gap. This CDR3 is built from 13 residues. Germline assignment: CDR1 MGHDK and CDR2 SYGVNS. The CDR3 DNA follows: TGTGCCAGCAGTGGGCAGGGAAATTCACCCCTCCACTTT. Amino acids: CASSGQGNSPLHF.